This TCR beta chain was sequenced during a study of T-cell memory formation after mild COVID-19. Overall study results and limits: Contracting clones from day 15 to 85 showed balanced CD4/CD8; later expanders favored CD4+. Researchers could not confirm that second-wave clones peaking on day 37 targeted SARS-CoV-2. That cross-reactive memory joined was suggested by some responding clones appearing in pre-infection memory.

V lost 4 bases, J lost 2 bases, and 5 bases stayed unmatched. The CDR3 runs to 14 residues. Germline CDR1 reads MGHRA; CDR2 reads YSYEKL. Constant-segment primers and 5'RACE yielded cDNA libraries for TCR alpha and TCR beta, each carrying sample barcodes and UMIs. TCRdb re-called the 5' RACE reads with MiXCR, one entry per CDR3 protein. Altogether 290,000 or so distinct CDR3 sequences are present, approximately 20% being singletons, with the ten largest covering 20% to 25%. Comment on this clonotype: The antigen is unknown.

The specimen sequenced was PBMCs or a T cell subset sorted from them (not recorded which). The chain has TRBV4-1 and TRBJ2-7; 7 bases are a match to TRBD1. This receptor was identified in a man between 18 and 29 years old who had mild COVID-19 (a few samples of this study predate the infection). Cell type and time point are not known. This CDR3 is CASSRDQGAYEQYV. Here the CDR3 DNA reads TGCGCCAGCAGCCGGGATCAGGGGGCCTACGAGCAGTACGTC.